The sequence of this T cell receptor beta chain was determined in a study of molecular identifiers for immune sequencing clone quantification. Regarding the study as a whole: For highly expanded clones, sizes could be underestimated when identical TCR molecules share a barcode.

V lost 0 bases, J lost 10 bases, and 10 bases lay in between. This CDR3 spans 13 amino acids. Per the germline V gene, CDR1 is LGHNA and CDR2 is YSLEER. Methods described previously were used for bulk TCR libraries, and listed TCR primers were applied. TCRdb re-derived calls from the PCR reads in MiXCR, one entry per CDR3 protein. There are about 36,000 distinct CDR3 sequences in the sample; approximately 19% occur only once, and less than 1.2% lies in the top ten. Based on a CD8+CD4-CCR7+CD45RA+ profile, naive CD8 T cells were sorted. The table lists this clonotype with many counts. The antigen is undetermined.

The V call is TRBV4-3, the J call TRBJ2-1; D is ambiguous. The receptor was derived from a human donor in good health. Some libraries in this study had Jurkat cell RNA spiked in. The source material was naive CD8+ T cells from blood, with Jurkat cell RNA spiked in. This sample's subset: FACS-sorted CD8+CD4-CCR7+CD45RA+ naive T cells. This chain's CDR3 is CASSQEIEWEQFF. CDR3 coding DNA: TGCGCCAGCAGCCAAGAGATAGAATGGGAGCAGTTCTTC.